This T cell receptor beta chain derives from a study of immune evolution from preneoplasia to lung adenocarcinoma (dated by TCRdb to about 2021). About the study as a whole: Immune contexture across lung adenocarcinoma precursors and invasive adenocarcinoma was profiled using immune gene expression, TCR sequencing and multiplex immunofluorescence. Resected precursor lesions (AAH, AIS, MIA) and invasive adenocarcinomas were compared against paired morphologically normal lung tissue. The sample size depended on which specimens were available, not on a prior power calculation. The immune data were integrated with whole exome sequencing and methylation data obtained from the same cohort of nodules. The overall cohort was made up of fewer than 70 patients with pulmonary nodules who had surgical resection. A total of more than 40 patients contributed TCR sequencing data. According to the study, some 97 samples were used for TCR sequencing. POLYSOLVER was used to infer Class I HLA alleles from exome data, and LOHHLA was used to detect allele-specific HLA loss. What the study reported, not specific to this receptor: Normal lung had the highest top T cell clone frequencies, which appeared to decline progressively from AAH through AIS, MIA and invasive adenocarcinoma. Clonality was highest in normal lung, while later-stage lesions appeared to have lower clonality but higher T cell density and diversity. Because all patients were from Japan and China, applicability to Western populations was uncertain. The findings reflected association rather than direct causation, and larger cohorts with long-term follow-up and longitudinal biopsies were considered necessary.

Details on this clone: What this receptor recognizes is not known. Nothing much larger sits one base from this clone, and base qualities are not available.

V and J are truncated by 1 base and 3 bases respectively, leaving an intervening sequence of 10 bases. From the cysteine up to the phenylalanine, the CDR3 has a length of 14 residues. Only the CDR3 DNA is retained, 42 bases long and in frame from the first base. Sequences SGHKS (CDR1) and YYEKEE (CDR2) are obtained from the germline V gene (reference sequence). The patients had resection in Japan or China between about 2013 and 2018. Histologic diagnosis of each case was confirmed independently by two lung cancer pathologists on H&E slides. The AllPrep DNA/RNA FFPE Kit was used to isolate DNA from FFPE tissue. TCR beta CDR3 regions were sequenced from DNA using the immunoSEQ hsTCRbeta Kit. The published analysis was carried out like this. TCR sequencing data were analysed with the ImmunoSEQ Analyzer. T cell clonality was defined as 1 minus Pielou's evenness, calculated on productive rearrangements. To measure T cell diversity, the inverse Simpson index was applied to productive templates. T cell density was TCR beta template counts normalized to usable DNA, estimated by amplifying and sequencing housekeeping genes. Two-sided Kruskal-Wallis tests were used to compare TCR metrics across histologic stages. The immuneACCESS repertoire file appears here via TCRdb, limited to in-frame rearrangements. These files lack a portion of the clones; in checked studies, under half of the deficit traces to unresolved V genes, and the cause of the others is not known. That table furnishes V, J and clone size, whereas the DNA furnished D and trimming. For this sample there are about 5,700 clones; about four fifths appear just once. 10% to 13% of the sample lies in the top ten.

This clonotype originated in a person aged 50-75 years with lung adenocarcinoma. The sequenced sample consisted of FFPE normal lung tissue adjacent to the tumor. In this chain, TRBV5-5 is recombined with TRBJ1-2; TRBD1 could be the D gene, as 6 bases match. The DNA is TGTGCCAGCAGCTTGACAGGGAAAGACTATGGCTACACCTTC. The resulting protein is CASSLTGKDYGYTF.